The 26 T cell receptor beta chains in this list originate from one sample, sequenced in a study of regulatory T cells in long-lasting Graves disease. To make TCR beta libraries, researchers used iRepertoire HTBI primers and Arm-PCR of CDR3 regions. TCRdb recomputed calls from the multiplex PCR reads with MiXCR, one row per CDR3 protein. The repertoire consists of a few hundred thousand distinct CDR3 sequences, with over 15% occurring once and the leading ten covering 25% to 30%. This sample's time point: newly diagnosed GD, antithyroid drugs for less than 3 months. PBMCs provided the RNA from which the TCR library was made. Separately, the same data were catalogued under a study of T cells in Graves' hyperthyroidism and ophthalmopathy.

The sequencing here drew on peripheral blood mononuclear cells (PBMCs), taken at new diagnosis, from a patient treated with antithyroid drugs. Every receptor here comes from a man aged 35 to 55 with Graves disease.

There are a few counts of this clonotype. This CDR3 is missing its conserved last phenylalanine or tryptophan, likely due to a read error. The genes are TRBV5-1 and TRBJ2-1; D uncertain. Germline V gives CDR1 SGHRS, CDR2 YFSETQ. There are 15 residues in the CDR3. Deletions cut 2 bases from V and 1 base from J, with 10 bases between. In nucleotides, the CDR3 is TGCGCCAGCAGCTTAATAATAGGGTCCTACAATGAGCAGTTCCTC. Translated, it gives CASSLIIGSYNEQFL.

This clonotype occurred many times. The chain combines TRBV15 with TRBJ2-3; D is unresolved. The germline CDR1 and CDR2 sequences are LNHNV and YYDKDF (reference sequence). The CDR3 has 15 amino acids. V was shortened by 2 bases and J by 3 bases, with 12 bases between the two germline ends. CDR3 protein: CATSRPGSSTDTQYF. Here the CDR3 DNA reads TGTGCCACCAGCAGACCCGGTAGTTCAACAGATACGCAGTATTTT.

V usage is TRBV24-1 and J usage is TRBJ2-5; maybe TRBD1 (6 bases). In germline, CDR1 is KGHDR, CDR2 SFDVKD. This CDR3 has 16 residues. Trimming stripped 3 bases from V and 0 bases from J, with 13 bases between. Written as DNA, the CDR3 is TGTGCCACCAGTGATCCGACCCGGGACAACCAAGAGACCCAGTACTTC. Translating gives CATSDPTRDNQETQYF.

This clonotype turned up a few times. The rearrangement uses TRBV24-1 and TRBJ2-3, with no clear D. V dropped 9 bases and J dropped 2 bases, with 11 bases sitting between them. The CDR3 consists of 13 residues. The germline V gene encodes CDR1 KGHDR and CDR2 SFDVKD. CDR3 sequence reads: CATSTSITDTQYF. The CDR3 DNA reads TGTGCCACCTCAACTTCTATCACAGATACGCAGTATTTT.

This clonotype was seen at least ten times. The V call is TRBV6-1, the J call TRBJ2-1; 10 positions agree with TRBD2. The CDR3 consists of 13 residues. Germline V gives CDR1 MNHNS, CDR2 SASEGT. Germline trimming cut 2 bases from V and 10 bases from J; bases unmatched to any gene: 2. Written as DNA, the CDR3 is TGTGCCAGCAGTGAATTGGGACTAGCGGAGCAGTTCTTC. Its translation: CASSELGLAEQFF.

This clonotype was observed many times. This chain uses TRBV7-3 with TRBJ1-2, with TRBD1 as a possible D gene (6 bases). CDR3 size: 15 residues. Trimming removed 2 bases from V and 8 bases from J, with 18 bases in between. Germline values: CDR1 SGHTA, CDR2 FQGTGA. The DNA for the CDR3 is TGTGCCAGCAGCTTAGACGGGGGCGCCGGTGGAGGCTACACCTTC. It yields the protein CASSLDGGAGGGYTF.

This clonotype came up many times. The rearrangement joins TRBV28 to TRBJ1-4, with D maybe TRBD1 (5 bases). CDR1 MDHEN and CDR2 SYDVKM come from the germline V gene. V was clipped by 3 bases and J by 2 bases, with 7 bases between them. The CDR3 is 14 residues long. CDR3 residues: CASSLGGTNEKLFF. The DNA for the CDR3 is TGTGCCAGCAGTTTGGGGGGGACTAATGAAAAACTGTTTTTT.

Notes on this clonotype: Germline is not matched at one junction end, which may reflect a read error. The chain has TRBV7-6 and TRBJ1-1; D is possibly TRBD1 (6 bases). The CDR3 extends over 16 amino acids. Looked up from germline, CDR1 is SGHVS and CDR2 is FNYEAQ. CDR3 protein: CASGPNRALRPTEAFF. The CDR3 bases are TGTGCCAGCGGCCCAAACAGGGCCTTGAGACCCACTGAGGCTTTCTTT.

The chain carries TRBV15 and TRBJ2-5; TRBD1 matches 8 bases. Trimming at V came to 3 bases and at J to 2 bases, leaving 8 bases not matched to a gene. CDR1 is LNHNV and CDR2 is YYDKDF in the germline V gene (reference sequence). CDR3 length equals 16 residues. CDR3 nucleotides: TGTGCCACCAGCAGCCCGGACAGGGTGGGGCAAGAGACCCAGTACTTC. It is translated as CATSSPDRVGQETQYF.

This clonotype was seen at least ten times. The rearrangement joins TRBV6-1 to TRBJ1-5, with 10 bases aligning to TRBD1. With V trimmed by 6 bases and J by 7 bases, 6 bases remained unmatched. The CDR3 length is 14 residues. Germline CDR1 MNHNS, CDR2 SASEGT. The CDR3 is CASRSGTGDQPQHF. CDR3 in DNA: TGTGCCAGCAGGTCCGGGACAGGGGACCAGCCCCAGCATTTT.

This clonotype was seen at least ten times. The rearrangement uses TRBV6-2 or TRBV6-3 and TRBJ2-2; 11 bases align to TRBD1. The CDR3 consists of 15 residues. V dropped 9 bases and J dropped 7; count of bases not matched to a gene: 10. Looked up from germline, CDR1 is MNHEY and CDR2 is SVGEGT. In nucleotides, the CDR3 is TGTGCCAGTACAAGGACAGGGGGCTATAGCGGGGAGCTGTTTTTT. Its protein product is CASTRTGGYSGELFF.

The J gene is TRBJ1-2, the V gene TRBV12-3 or TRBV12-4, with 7 bases fitting TRBD1. The V and J ends lost 6 bases and 7 bases, in that order; junction bases with no gene match: 8. The length of the CDR3 is 13 residues. In DNA, the CDR3 is TGTGCCAGCAGCGAAGGGGGCCAAGTTGGCTACACCTTC. It encodes CASSEGGQVGYTF.

The chain has TRBV7-2 and TRBJ2-7; the D is unclear. Trimming took 10 bases from V and 2 from J, leaving 18 bases between them. The CDR3 has 14 amino acids. Germline-derived CDR1 and CDR2 are SGHTA and FQGNSA. For the CDR3, the DNA is TGTGCCACCTCCTCCGGTACACTGACCTACGAGCAGTACTTC. It translates to CATSSGTLTYEQYF.

This clonotype was seen many times. CDR3 loop: CASSTGTGARGYGYTF. The CDR3, as DNA: TGTGCCAGCAGTACCGGGACAGGGGCAAGGGGTTATGGCTACACCTTC. The rearrangement joins TRBV6-1 to TRBJ1-2; 10 bases agree with TRBD1. V lost 5 bases and J lost 5; bases outside the gene matches: 11. CDR1 is MNHNS, CDR2 SASEGT, per germline. This CDR3 spans 16 amino acids.

The chain carries TRBV6-6 and TRBJ1-1; D is perhaps TRBD1 (5 bases). The CDR3 length is 15 residues. Germline CDR1 and CDR2: MNHNY and SVGAGI (reference sequence). Trimming cost V 0 bases and J 1 base, with 9 bases left between them. CDR3 bases: TGTGCCAGCAGTTACTCGGCAGGGACGAACACTGAAGCTTTCTTT. Translated: CASSYSAGTNTEAFF.

This clonotype was detected ten times or more. V is TRBV6-2 or TRBV6-3 and J is TRBJ2-7, with D possibly being TRBD2 (5 bases). V was trimmed by 0 bases and J by 1 base, leaving 13 bases between them. CDR1 and CDR2 (germline): MNHEY, SVGEGT. This CDR3 region has 16 residues. The CDR3 DNA is TGTGCCAGCAGTTACTCGAGACGGGGTTGGTCCTACGAGCAGTACTTC. Protein sequence: CASSYSRRGWSYEQYF.

The V and J genes are TRBV12-3 or TRBV12-4 and TRBJ2-7; D may be TRBD1 (6 bases). The CDR3 totals 14 residues. V was trimmed by 6 bases and J by 4 bases, leaving 16 bases between them. This CDR3 is CASRDSFRPYEQYF. In nucleotides, the CDR3 is TGTGCCAGCAGGGACAGCTTTAGGCCTTACGAGCAGTACTTC.

The chain has TRBV6-1 and TRBJ2-7; 12 nucleotides match TRBD2. CDR3 size: 15 residues. The junction had 3 bases not matched to a gene; V was cut back by 5 bases and J by 1 base. Germline lookup yields CDR1 MNHNS and CDR2 SASEGT. The CDR3 bases are TGTGCCAGCAGTCGACTAGCGGGGGAGTCCTACGAGCAGTACTTC. Residues: CASSRLAGESYEQYF.

This clonotype showed up many times. The rearrangement joins TRBV20-1 to TRBJ2-1; 7 bases line up with TRBD2. Germline CDR1 and CDR2: DFQATT and SNEGSKA (reference sequence). Trimming at V came to 5 bases and at J to 8 bases, leaving 9 bases not matched to a gene. The CDR3 length is 13 residues. The CDR3 loop is CSAWNGEGYEQFF. In DNA form, the CDR3 reads TGCAGTGCTTGGAACGGGGAGGGGTATGAGCAGTTCTTC.

In this sample, this clonotype turned up many times. The rearrangement links TRBV7-3 to TRBJ1-1; no definite D call. Trimming stripped 5 bases from V and 2 bases from J, with 6 bases between. CDR3 length equals 12 residues. Per the germline V gene, CDR1 is SGHTA and CDR2 is FQGTGA. The CDR3 region has the DNA TGTGCCAGCAGCGCGGTAAACACTGAAGCTTTCTTT. It codes for CASSAVNTEAFF.

V and J are TRBV5-1 and TRBJ2-5, with D perhaps TRBD2 (7 bases). Germline CDR1 reads SGHRS; CDR2 reads YFSETQ. V lost 3 bases and J 3 bases, leaving 12 bases between the germline ends. This CDR3 is built from 14 residues. The CDR3 region has the DNA TGCGCCAGCAGCTATCCGGGGGGCGAAGAGACCCAGTACTTC. Protein sequence: CASSYPGGEETQYF.

This clonotype was counted ten times or more. As DNA, the CDR3 is TGTGCCAGCAGCTTAACAGGGGCGGGCGAGCAGTACTTC. This codes for CASSLTGAGEQYF. This rearrangement joins TRBV7-2 to TRBJ2-7; TRBD1 agrees at 7 bases. The CDR3 has 13 amino acids. Trimming took 2 bases from V and 6 from J; bases not matched to a gene: 4. Germline V CDR1 and CDR2: SGHTA, FQGNSA. The entire variable domain, with the rest obtained from reference TRBV7-2 and TRBJ2-7, is as follows: GAGVSQSPSNKVTEKGKDVELRCDPISGHTALYWYRQSLGQGLEFLIYFQGNSAPDKSGLPSDRFSAERTGGSVSTLTIQRTQQEDSAVYLCASSLTGAGEQYFGPGTRLTVT.

This clonotype was seen repeatedly, ten times or more. The V and J genes are TRBV30 and TRBJ2-2, with 13 bases that match TRBD2. The CDR3 has 17 amino acids. V dropped 3 bases and J dropped 5; count of bases not matched to a gene: 9. Germline values: CDR1 GTSNPN, CDR2 SVGIG (reference sequence). The CDR3 reads CAWSGLLAGGLTGELFF. The CDR3 DNA reads TGTGCCTGGAGCGGTTTACTAGCGGGGGGGCTAACCGGGGAGCTGTTTTTT.

In its sample, this clonotype was seen many times. This rearrangement joins TRBV4-3 to TRBJ1-3; D remains ambiguous. The CDR3 sequence is 16 residues long. Trimming left V 0 bases short and J 0 bases short, with 9 bases between. Germline CDR1 LGHNA, CDR2 YSLEER. CDR3 sequence: CASSQDARNSGNTIYF. In DNA form, the CDR3 reads TGCGCCAGCAGCCAAGATGCGAGGAACTCTGGAAACACCATATATTTT.

This clonotype came up many times. The chain has TRBV15 and TRBJ2-3, with 7 bases aligning to TRBD1. The trim removed 3 bases at V and 4 bases at J, leaving 4 bases unmatched. Germline-derived CDR1 and CDR2 are LNHNV and YYDKDF (reference sequence). This CDR3 region has 14 residues. In DNA, the CDR3 is TGTGCCACCAGCAGCCCGACAGGGCCAGATACGCAGTATTTT. Protein: CATSSPTGPDTQYF.

This clonotype was recorded many times. V gene TRBV20-1 combines with J gene TRBJ1-2; D is ambiguous. Per the germline V gene, CDR1 is DFQATT and CDR2 is SNEGSKA (reference sequence). This CDR3 region has 15 residues. The ends were cut back, 0 bases at V and 1 base at J, with 12 bases in the middle. The CDR3 region has the DNA TGCAGTGCTAGAGATCTGGACGGTTATAACTATGGCTACACCTTC. This encodes CSARDLDGYNYGYTF.